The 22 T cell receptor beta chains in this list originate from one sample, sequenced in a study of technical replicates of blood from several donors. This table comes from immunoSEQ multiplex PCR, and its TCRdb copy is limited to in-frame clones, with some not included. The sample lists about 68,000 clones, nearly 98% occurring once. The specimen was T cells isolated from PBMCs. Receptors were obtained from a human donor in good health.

The CDR3 region is CASSELAGEGEQYF. In DNA, the CDR3 is TGTGCCAGCTCAGAACTAGCGGGAGAAGGCGAGCAGTACTTC. The chain employs TRBV18 and TRBJ2-7, with TRBD2 identical over 11 bases. Germline CDR1 reads KGHSH; CDR2 reads LQKENI. The CDR3 loop spans 14 amino acids. The V segment lost 5 bases and the J segment 6 bases; nucleotides outside the gene matches: 6.

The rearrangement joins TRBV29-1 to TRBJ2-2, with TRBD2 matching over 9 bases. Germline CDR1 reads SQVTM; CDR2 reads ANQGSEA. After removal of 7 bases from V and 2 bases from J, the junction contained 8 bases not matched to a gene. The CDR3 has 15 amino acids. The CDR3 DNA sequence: TGCAGCGCCACGAGGACTAGCGCCAACACCGGGGAGCTGTTTTTT. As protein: CSATRTSANTGELFF.

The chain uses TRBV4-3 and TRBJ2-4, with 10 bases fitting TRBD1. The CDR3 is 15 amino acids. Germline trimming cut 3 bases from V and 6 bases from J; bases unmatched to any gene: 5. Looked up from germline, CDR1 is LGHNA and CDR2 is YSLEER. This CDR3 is CASSQTGGLGNIQYF. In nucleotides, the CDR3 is TGCGCCAGCAGCCAGACAGGGGGCTTAGGAAACATTCAGTACTTC.

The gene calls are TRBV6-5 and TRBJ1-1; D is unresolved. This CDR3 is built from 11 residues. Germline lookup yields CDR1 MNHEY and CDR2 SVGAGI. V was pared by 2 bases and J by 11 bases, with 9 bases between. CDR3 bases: TGTGCCAGCAGTTACGCGGGGTGGGCTTTCTTT. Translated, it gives CASSYAGWAFF.

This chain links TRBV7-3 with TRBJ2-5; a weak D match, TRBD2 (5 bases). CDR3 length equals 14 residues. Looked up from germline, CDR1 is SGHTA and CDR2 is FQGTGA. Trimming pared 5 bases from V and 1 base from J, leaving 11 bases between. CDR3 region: CASSAGPFQETQYF. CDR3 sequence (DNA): TGTGCCAGCAGCGCGGGCCCTTTCCAAGAGACCCAGTACTTC.

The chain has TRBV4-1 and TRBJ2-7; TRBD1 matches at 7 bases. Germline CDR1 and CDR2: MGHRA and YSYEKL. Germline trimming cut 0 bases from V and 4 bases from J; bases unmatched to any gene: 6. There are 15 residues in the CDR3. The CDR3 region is CASSQDKGARYEQYF. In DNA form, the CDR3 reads TGCGCCAGCAGCCAAGATAAGGGGGCGAGATACGAGCAGTACTTC.

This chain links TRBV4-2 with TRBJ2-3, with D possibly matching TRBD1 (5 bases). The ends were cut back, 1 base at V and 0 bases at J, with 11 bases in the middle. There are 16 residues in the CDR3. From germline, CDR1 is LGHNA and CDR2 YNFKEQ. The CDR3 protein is CASSQVGLDSTDTQYF. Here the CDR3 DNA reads TGTGCCAGCAGCCAAGTGGGGCTAGATAGCACAGATACGCAGTATTTT.

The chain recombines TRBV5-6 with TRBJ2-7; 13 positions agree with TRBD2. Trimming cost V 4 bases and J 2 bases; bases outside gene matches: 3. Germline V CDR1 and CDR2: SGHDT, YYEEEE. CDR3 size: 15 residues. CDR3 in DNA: TGTGCCAGCAGCCAAGGGACTAGCGGGACCTACGAGCAGTACTTC. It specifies CASSQGTSGTYEQYF.

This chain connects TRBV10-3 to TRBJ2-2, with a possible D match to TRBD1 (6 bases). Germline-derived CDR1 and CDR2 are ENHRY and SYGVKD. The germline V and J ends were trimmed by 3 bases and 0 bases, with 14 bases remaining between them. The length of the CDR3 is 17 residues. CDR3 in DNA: TGTGCCATCAGTGACCCTGCTGACAGGTCGAACACCGGGGAGCTGTTTTTT. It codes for CAISDPADRSNTGELFF.

The CDR3 is CASSDRVDQPQHF. CDR3 in DNA: TGTGCCAGCAGCGACAGGGTGGATCAGCCCCAGCATTTT. V usage is TRBV9 and J usage is TRBJ1-5, with D possibly TRBD1 on 6 matching bases. Germline values: CDR1 SGDLS, CDR2 YYNGEE. Trimming shortened V by 3 bases and J by 5 bases, and 9 bases separated the two germline ends. The CDR3 totals 13 residues.

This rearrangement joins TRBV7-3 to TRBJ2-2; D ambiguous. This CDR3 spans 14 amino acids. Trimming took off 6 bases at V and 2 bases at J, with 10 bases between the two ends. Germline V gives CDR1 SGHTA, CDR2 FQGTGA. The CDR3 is CASSYSLNTGELFF. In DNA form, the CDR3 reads TGTGCCAGCAGTTACTCACTAAACACCGGGGAGCTGTTTTTT.

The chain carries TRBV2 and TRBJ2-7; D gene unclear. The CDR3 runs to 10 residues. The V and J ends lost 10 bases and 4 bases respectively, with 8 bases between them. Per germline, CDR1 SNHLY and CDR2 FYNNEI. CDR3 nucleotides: TGTGCCACAGTTTTTTACGAGCAGTACTTC. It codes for CATVFYEQYF.

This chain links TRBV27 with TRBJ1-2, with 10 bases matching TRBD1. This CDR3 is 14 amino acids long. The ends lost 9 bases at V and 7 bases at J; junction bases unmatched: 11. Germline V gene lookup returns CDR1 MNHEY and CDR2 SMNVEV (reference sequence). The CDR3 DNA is TGTGCCAGTGCCCCTTTCGGACAGGGGGTTGGCTACACCTTC. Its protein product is CASAPFGQGVGYTF.

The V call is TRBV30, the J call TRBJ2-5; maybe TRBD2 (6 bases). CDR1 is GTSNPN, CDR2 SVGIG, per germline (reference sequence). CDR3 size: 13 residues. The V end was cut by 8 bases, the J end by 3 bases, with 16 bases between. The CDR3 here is CARTGGSEETQYF. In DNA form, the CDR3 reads TGTGCCAGAACTGGGGGGTCAGAAGAGACCCAGTACTTC.

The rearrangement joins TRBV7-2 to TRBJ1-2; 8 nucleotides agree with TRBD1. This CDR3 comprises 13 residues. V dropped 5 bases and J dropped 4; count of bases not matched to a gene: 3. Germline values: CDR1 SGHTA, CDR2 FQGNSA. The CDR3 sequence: CASSLGQGYGYTF. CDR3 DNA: TGTGCCAGCAGCCTCGGACAGGGCTATGGCTACACCTTC.

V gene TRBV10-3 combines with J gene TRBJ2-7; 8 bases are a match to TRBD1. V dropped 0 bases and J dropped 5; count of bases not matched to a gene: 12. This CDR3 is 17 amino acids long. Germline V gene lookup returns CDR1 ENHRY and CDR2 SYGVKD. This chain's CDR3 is CAISESQRGQGVNEQYF. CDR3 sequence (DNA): TGTGCCATCAGTGAGTCACAAAGAGGACAGGGAGTAAACGAGCAGTACTTC.

CDR3: CASSPQEDWGYTF. The CDR3, as DNA: TGTGCCAGCAGTCCCCAGGAAGATTGGGGCTACACCTTC. V usage is TRBV6-5 and J usage is TRBJ1-2; D remains unclear. Germline V gives CDR1 MNHEY, CDR2 SVGAGI. The CDR3 sequence is 13 residues long. The V end was cut by 5 bases, the J end by 8 bases, with 15 bases between.

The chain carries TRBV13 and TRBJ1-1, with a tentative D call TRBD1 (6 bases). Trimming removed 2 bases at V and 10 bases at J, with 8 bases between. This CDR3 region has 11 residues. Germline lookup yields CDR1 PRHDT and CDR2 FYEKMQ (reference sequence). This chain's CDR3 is CASSLRTVAFF. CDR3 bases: TGTGCCAGCAGCTTAAGGACAGTAGCTTTCTTT.

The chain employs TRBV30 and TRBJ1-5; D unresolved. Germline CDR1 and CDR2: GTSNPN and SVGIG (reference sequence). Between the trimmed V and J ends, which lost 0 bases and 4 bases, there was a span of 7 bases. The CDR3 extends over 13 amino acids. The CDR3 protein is CAWSVLANQPQHF. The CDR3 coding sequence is TGTGCCTGGAGTGTACTCGCTAATCAGCCCCAGCATTTT.

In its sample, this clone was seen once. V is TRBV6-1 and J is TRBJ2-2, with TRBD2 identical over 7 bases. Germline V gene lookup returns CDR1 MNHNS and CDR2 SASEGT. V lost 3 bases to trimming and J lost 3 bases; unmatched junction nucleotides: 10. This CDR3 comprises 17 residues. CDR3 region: CASSDGASGYDTGELFF. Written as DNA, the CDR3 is TGTGCCAGCAGTGATGGGGCTAGCGGCTACGACACCGGGGAGCTGTTTTTT.

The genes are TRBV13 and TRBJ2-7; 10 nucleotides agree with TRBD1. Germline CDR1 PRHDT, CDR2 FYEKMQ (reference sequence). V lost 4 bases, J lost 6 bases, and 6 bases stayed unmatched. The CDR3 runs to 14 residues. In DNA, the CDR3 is TGTGCCAGCAGCTCCGGGACAGGGGTTTCCGAGCAGTACTTC. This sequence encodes CASSSGTGVSEQYF.

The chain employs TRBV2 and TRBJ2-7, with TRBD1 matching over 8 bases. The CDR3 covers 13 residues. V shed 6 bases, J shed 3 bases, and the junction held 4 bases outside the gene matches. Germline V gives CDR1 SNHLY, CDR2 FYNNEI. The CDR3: CASSPQGGYEQYF. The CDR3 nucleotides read TGTGCCAGCAGCCCACAGGGGGGCTACGAGCAGTACTTC.